These 2 T cell receptor beta chains came from one sample sequenced in a study of cytomegalovirus exposure and HLA in healthy donors. The repertoire was sequenced with immunoSEQ multiplex PCR; TCRdb's copy has only in-frame clones and lacks some. The sample comprises 150,000 to 180,000 clones, more than 70% of which are singletons, and around 2.1% rests with the top ten. Sample: PBMCs. The source is a human donor in good health.

The chain joins TRBV25-1 to TRBJ2-7, with TRBD2 matching 7 bases. The CDR3 extends over 13 amino acids. Germline CDR1 reads MGHDK; CDR2 reads SYGVNS. J was trimmed by 2 bases and V by 5 bases; bases with no gene match: 3. The CDR3, as DNA: TGTGCCAGCAGTCCGCGGGAGACCTACGAGCAGTACTTC. It codes for CASSPRETYEQYF.

The rearrangement uses TRBV7-9 and TRBJ1-1; D might be TRBD1 (6 bases). V gave up 3 bases and J gave up 3 bases, with 11 bases separating them. Per germline, CDR1 SEHNR and CDR2 FQNEAQ (reference sequence). The CDR3 is made up of 14 amino acids. The chain's CDR3 is CASSFTGLDTEAFF. CDR3 in DNA: TGTGCCAGCAGCTTTACAGGGTTGGACACTGAAGCTTTCTTT. Full variable domain (outside the CDR3, taken from reference TRBV7-9 and TRBJ1-1): DTGVSQNPRHKITKRGQNVTFRCDPISEHNRLYWYRQTLGQGPEFLTYFQNEAQLEKSRLLSDRFSAERPKGSFSTLEIQRTEQGDSAMYLCASSFTGLDTEAFFGQGTRLTVV.